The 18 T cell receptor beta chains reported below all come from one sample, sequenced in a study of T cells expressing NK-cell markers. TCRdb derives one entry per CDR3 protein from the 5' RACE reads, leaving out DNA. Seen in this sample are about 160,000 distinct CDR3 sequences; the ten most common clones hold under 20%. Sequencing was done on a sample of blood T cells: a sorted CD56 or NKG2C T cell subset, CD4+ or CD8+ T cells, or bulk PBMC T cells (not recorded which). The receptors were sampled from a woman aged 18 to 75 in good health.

CDR3 sequence reads: CAWSGYQGERFF. This rearrangement joins TRBV30 to TRBJ2-1; the TCRdb D gene call, TRBD1, has no DNA to confirm it. Germline values: CDR1 GTSNPN, CDR2 SVGIG (reference sequence). The CDR3 has 12 residues.

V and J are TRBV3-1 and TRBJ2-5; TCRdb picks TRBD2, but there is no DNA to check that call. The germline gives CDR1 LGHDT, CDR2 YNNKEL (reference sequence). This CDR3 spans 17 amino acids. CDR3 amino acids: CASSQRRSGGASETQYF.

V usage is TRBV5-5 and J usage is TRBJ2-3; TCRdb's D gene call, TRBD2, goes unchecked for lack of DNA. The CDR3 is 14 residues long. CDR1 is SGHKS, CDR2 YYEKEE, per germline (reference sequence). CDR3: CASSSISESDTQYF.

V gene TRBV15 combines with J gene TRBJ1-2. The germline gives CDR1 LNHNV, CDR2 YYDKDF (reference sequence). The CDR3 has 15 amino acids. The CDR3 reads CATSRDQRAFYGYTF.

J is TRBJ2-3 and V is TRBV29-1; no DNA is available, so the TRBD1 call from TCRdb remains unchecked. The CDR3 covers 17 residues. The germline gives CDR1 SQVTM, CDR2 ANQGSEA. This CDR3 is CSVEPLGRGLPTDTQYF.

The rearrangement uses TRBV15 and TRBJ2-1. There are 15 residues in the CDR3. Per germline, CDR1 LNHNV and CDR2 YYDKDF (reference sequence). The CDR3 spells CATSRDSRLGNEQFF.

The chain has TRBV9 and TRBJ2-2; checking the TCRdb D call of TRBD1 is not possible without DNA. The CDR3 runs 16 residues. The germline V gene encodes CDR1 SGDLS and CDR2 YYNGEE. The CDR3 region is CASSVDTRGYTGELFF. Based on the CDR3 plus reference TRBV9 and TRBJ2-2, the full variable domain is DSGVTQTPKHLITATGQRVTLRCSPRSGDLSVYWYQQSLDQGLQFLIQYYNGEERAKGNILERFSAQQFPDLHSELNLSSLELGDSALYFCASSVDTRGYTGELFFGEGSRLTVL.

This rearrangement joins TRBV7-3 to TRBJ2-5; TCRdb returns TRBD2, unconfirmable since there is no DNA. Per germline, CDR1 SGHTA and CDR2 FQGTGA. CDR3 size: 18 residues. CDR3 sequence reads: CASSWPGTSGRNQETQYF.

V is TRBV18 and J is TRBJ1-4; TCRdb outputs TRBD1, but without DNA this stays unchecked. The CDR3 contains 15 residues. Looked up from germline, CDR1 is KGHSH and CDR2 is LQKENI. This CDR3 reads CASSPAAGAGEKLFF.

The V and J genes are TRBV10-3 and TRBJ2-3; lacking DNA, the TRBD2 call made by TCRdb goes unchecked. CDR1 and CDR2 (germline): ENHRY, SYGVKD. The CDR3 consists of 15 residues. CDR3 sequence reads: CAISLGLFSTDTQYF.

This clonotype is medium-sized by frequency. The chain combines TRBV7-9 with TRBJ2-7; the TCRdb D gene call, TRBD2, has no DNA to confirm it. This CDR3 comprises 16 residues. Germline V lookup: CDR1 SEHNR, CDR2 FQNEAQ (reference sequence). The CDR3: CASSLGTSGSAYEQYF.

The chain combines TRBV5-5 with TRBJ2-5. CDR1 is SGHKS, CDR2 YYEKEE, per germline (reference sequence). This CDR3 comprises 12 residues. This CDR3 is CASSSALETQYF.

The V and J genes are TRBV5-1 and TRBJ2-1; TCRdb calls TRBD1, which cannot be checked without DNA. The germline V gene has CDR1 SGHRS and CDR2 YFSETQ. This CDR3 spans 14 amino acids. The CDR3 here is CASSLQGIKDEQFF. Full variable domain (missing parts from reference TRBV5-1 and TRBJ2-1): KAGVTQTPRYLIKTRGQQVTLSCSPISGHRSVSWYQQTPGQGLQFLFEYFSETQRNKGNFPGRFSGRQFSNSRSEMNVSTLELGDSALYLCASSLQGIKDEQFFGPGTRLTVL.

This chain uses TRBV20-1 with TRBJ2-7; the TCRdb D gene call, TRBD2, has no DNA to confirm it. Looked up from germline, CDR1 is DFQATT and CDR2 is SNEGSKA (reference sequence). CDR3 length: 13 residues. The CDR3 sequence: CSATGLAGSEQYF.

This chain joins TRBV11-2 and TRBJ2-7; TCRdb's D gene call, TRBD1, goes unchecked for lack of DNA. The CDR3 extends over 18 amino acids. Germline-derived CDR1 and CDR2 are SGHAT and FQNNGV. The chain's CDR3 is CASSLDLAMTGSPYEQYF.

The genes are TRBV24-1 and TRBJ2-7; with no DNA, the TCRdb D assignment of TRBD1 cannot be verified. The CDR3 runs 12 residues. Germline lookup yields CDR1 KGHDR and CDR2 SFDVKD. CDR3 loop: CATSGTGDEQYF.

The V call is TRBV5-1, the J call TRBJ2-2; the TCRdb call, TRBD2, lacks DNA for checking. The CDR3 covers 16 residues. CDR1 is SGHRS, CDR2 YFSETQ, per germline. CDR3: CASSFSSGSVTGELFF.

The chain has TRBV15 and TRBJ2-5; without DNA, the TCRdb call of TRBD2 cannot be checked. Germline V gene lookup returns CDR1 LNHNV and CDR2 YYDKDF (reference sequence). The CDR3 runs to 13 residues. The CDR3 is CATLKGPRETQYF.